This is a list of T cell receptor beta chains from one sample in a study of cytomegalovirus exposure and HLA in healthy donors. Only in-frame clones appear in the TCRdb table, and some are missing; sequencing was by immunoSEQ multiplex PCR. This repertoire shows about 270,000 clones, roughly 90% found once; its top ten account for 4%. The sample consisted of PBMCs. The receptors were gathered from a man aged 35 to 55 in good health and CMV-seropositive. Both conserved end residues are part of each CDR3. D genes are given only for firm matches. Clone size is not always given. Where it is, it says once, few, many or a class for expanded clones.

NA | TRBJ2-6 | TRBD1 | TRBV7-9 | CASSLWGQGRSSGANVLTF | TGTGCCAGCAGCTTATGGGGACAGGGAAGATCGTCTGGGGCCAACGTCCTGACTTTC
NA | TRBJ2-4 | TRBD1 | TRBV5-1 | CASSQTQQGASAKNIQYF | TGCGCCAGCAGCCAAACCCAACAGGGGGCTTCGGCCAAAAACATTCAGTACTTC
NA | TRBJ2-1 | TRBD2 | TRBV29-1 | CSVEGGFGGGSYNEQFF | TGCAGCGTTGAGGGGGGGTTCGGGGGAGGATCCTACAATGAGCAGTTCTTC
NA | TRBJ2-2 | TRBD2 | TRBV6-5 | CASRRQLATTGELFF | TGTGCCAGCAGGCGCCAACTAGCGACAACCGGGGAGCTGTTTTTT
NA | TRBJ2-1 | NA | TRBV21-1 | CASSKALYRVGYNEQFF | TGTGCCAGCAGCAAAGCGCTTTACAGGGTGGGGTACAATGAGCAGTTCTTC
NA | TRBJ2-7 | TRBD2 | TRBV27 | CASSLAGGPYEQYF | TGTGCCAGCAGTTTAGCGGGAGGGCCCTACGAGCAGTACTTC
NA | TRBJ1-2 | NA | TRBV5-5 | CASSLVQGLGHGYTF | TGTGCCAGCAGCTTGGTTCAGGGTTTGGGGCATGGCTACACCTTC
NA | TRBJ2-2 | TRBD2 | TRBV5-4 | CASSLAGGAPGELFF | TGTGCCAGCAGCTTAGCGGGAGGTGCCCCCGGGGAGCTGTTTTTT
NA | TRBJ2-1 | TRBD2 | TRBV29-1 | CSVVGGRADNEQFF | TGCAGCGTTGTTGGCGGGAGGGCGGACAATGAGCAGTTCTTC
NA | TRBJ2-2 | TRBD2 | TRBV29-1 | CSVEVPSGGWVNTGELFF | TGCAGCGTTGAAGTTCCCAGCGGGGGTTGGGTGAACACCGGGGAGCTGTTTTTT
NA | TRBJ2-7 | NA | TRBV5-4 | CASSLGGPEQYF | TGTGCCAGCAGCTTGGGAGGGCCCGAGCAGTACTTC
few | TRBJ2-7 | NA | TRBV6-6 | CASSHNGGIGEQYF | TGTGCCAGCAGCCATAACGGCGGGATTGGCGAGCAGTACTTC
once | TRBJ1-2 | NA | TRBV14 | CASSQIGEGGIGYTF | TGTGCCAGCAGCCAAATTGGAGAGGGCGGCATCGGCTACACCTTC
NA | TRBJ1-5 | NA | TRBV7-6 | CASSPGRGSLNSNQPQHF | TGTGCCAGCAGCCCCGGTAGGGGCAGTTTGAATAGCAATCAGCCCCAGCATTTT
NA | TRBJ2-2 | TRBD1 | TRBV7-9 | CASSLRDRGVRYTGELFF | TGTGCCAGCAGCCTCCGGGACAGGGGCGTCCGTTACACCGGGGAGCTGTTTTTT
NA | TRBJ1-1 | NA | TRBV21-1 | CASSTEGQQNTEAFF | TGTGCCAGCAGCACCGAAGGACAGCAGAACACTGAAGCTTTCTTT
NA | TRBJ2-5 | NA | TRBV30 | CAWSLRVWQYF | TGTGCCTGGAGCCTCAGGGTTTGGCAGTACTTC
NA | TRBJ2-7 | TRBD2 | TRBV11-2 | CASSPGLAGGPVDEQYF | TGTGCCAGCAGCCCGGGACTAGCGGGAGGGCCTGTGGACGAGCAGTACTTC
NA | TRBJ1-1 | TRBD1 | TRBV19 | CASRTGGLMNTEAFF | TGTGCCAGTAGGACAGGGGGGCTTATGAACACTGAAGCTTTCTTT
NA | TRBJ2-3 | NA | TRBV19 | CASSIKAGSITDTQYF | TGTGCCAGTAGTATAAAGGCGGGGTCTATCACAGATACGCAGTATTTT
NA | TRBJ1-2 | TRBD1 | TRBV27 | CASSVGGGNYGYTF | TGTGCCAGCAGTGTAGGGGGCGGAAACTATGGCTACACCTTC
NA | TRBJ2-5 | TRBD1 | TRBV5-6 | CASSSGQPQETQYF | TGTGCCAGCAGCTCGGGACAGCCCCAAGAGACCCAGTACTTC
NA | TRBJ2-7 | TRBD2 | TRBV27 | CASSPTQLALTYEQYF | TGTGCCAGCAGTCCCACGCAACTAGCGTTAACCTACGAGCAGTACTTC
NA | TRBJ2-3 | TRBD1 | TRBV6-1 | CASSNRGRSTDTQYF | TGTGCCAGCAGTAACAGGGGTCGCAGCACAGATACGCAGTATTTT
NA | TRBJ2-3 | TRBD1 | TRBV13 | CASSPAATGVADTQYF | TGTGCCAGCAGCCCTGCGGCCACAGGGGTCGCAGATACGCAGTATTTT
few | TRBJ2-7 | NA | TRBV5-4 | CASRISGHSYEQYF | TGTGCCAGCAGAATATCGGGACACTCCTACGAGCAGTACTTC
NA | TRBJ2-7 | NA | TRBV11-2 | CASSLDIGGRYF | TGTGCCAGCAGCTTAGATATCGGGGGTCGGTACTTC
NA | TRBJ1-2 | TRBD1 | TRBV28 | CASSPGQGAIGYTF | TGTGCCAGCAGTCCGGGACAGGGGGCGATTGGCTACACCTTC
once | TRBJ2-7 | TRBD2 | TRBV14 | CASSGPGTGGYEQYF | TGTGCCAGCAGCGGGCCGGGGACGGGAGGTTACGAGCAGTACTTC
NA | TRBJ1-1 | NA | TRBV10-1 | CASSADTDTEAFF | TGCGCCAGCAGTGCGGACACGGACACTGAAGCTTTCTTT
few | TRBJ2-1 | NA | TRBV5-4 | CASSRTYNEQFF | TGTGCCAGCAGCCGTACCTACAATGAGCAGTTCTTC
NA | TRBJ1-5 | TRBD1 | TRBV29-1 | CSVNTGGGQPQHF | TGCAGCGTGAACACAGGGGGAGGGCAGCCCCAGCATTTT
NA | TRBJ2-4 | TRBD2 | TRBV7-2 | CASSRGRRRGGRNIQYF | TGTGCCAGCAGCCGAGGTCGTAGAAGGGGAGGGCGGAACATTCAGTACTTC
NA | TRBJ2-5 | NA | TRBV11-3 | CASSSTLEGKETQYF | TGTGCCAGCAGCTCCACTCTCGAGGGAAAAGAGACCCAGTACTTC
NA | TRBJ2-7 | NA | TRBV2 | CASHRPGGGALEQYF | TGTGCCAGCCACCGACCCGGTGGAGGGGCGCTCGAGCAGTACTTC
NA | TRBJ1-2 | NA | TRBV11-2 | CASSLVGDYGYTF | TGTGCCAGCAGCTTAGTCGGGGACTATGGCTACACCTTC
NA | TRBJ2-2 | TRBD1 | TRBV27 | CASSFSGTGNTGELFF | TGTGCCAGCAGTTTTTCCGGGACAGGCAACACCGGGGAGCTGTTTTTT
NA | TRBJ2-4 | NA | TRBV5-1 | CASSLEGANIQYF | TGCGCCAGCAGCTTGGAAGGGGCCAACATTCAGTACTTC
NA | TRBJ1-2 | TRBD1 | TRBV4-3 | CASSQERGPNYGYTF | TGCGCCAGCAGCCAAGAGAGGGGGCCTAACTATGGCTACACCTTC
NA | TRBJ2-1 | NA | TRBV5-1 | CASSPPSGAYNEQFF | TGCGCCAGCAGCCCACCGAGCGGCGCCTACAATGAGCAGTTCTTC
NA | TRBJ2-7 | NA | TRBV15 | CATSNSWRFSYEQYF | TGTGCCACCAGTAACTCTTGGAGGTTCTCCTACGAGCAGTACTTC
NA | TRBJ2-1 | NA | TRBV21-1 | CASSRLLAGPSHGSGEQFF | TGTGCCAGCAGCAGACTACTAGCGGGCCCCTCCCACGGTTCTGGTGAGCAGTTCTTC
NA | TRBJ2-1 | NA | TRBV6-6 | CASSASASSYNEQFF | TGTGCCAGCAGTGCTAGCGCGAGCTCCTACAATGAGCAGTTCTTC
NA | TRBJ2-7 | NA | TRBV27 | CASSHGIEVYEQYF | TGTGCCAGCAGCCACGGGATAGAAGTCTACGAGCAGTACTTC
NA | TRBJ2-7 | TRBD1 | TRBV7-9 | CASSLGWTGKPYEQYF | TGTGCCAGCAGCTTAGGGTGGACAGGAAAGCCCTACGAGCAGTACTTC
NA | TRBJ2-3 | TRBD2 | TRBV2 | CASSGLAGRGTDTQYF | TGTGCCAGCAGTGGACTAGCGGGGCGGGGCACAGATACGCAGTATTTT
NA | TRBJ2-1 | TRBD2 | TRBV7-9 | CASSLGRPGLASNNEQFF | TGTGCCAGCAGCTTAGGAAGGCCGGGACTAGCGTCAAACAATGAGCAGTTCTTC
NA | TRBJ2-7 | NA | TRBV15 | CATSRDWSYNEQYF | TGTGCCACCAGCAGAGACTGGAGTTATAACGAGCAGTACTTC
once | TRBJ2-1 | TRBD2 | TRBV27 | CASSVTSGSSAYNEQFF | TGTGCCAGCAGCGTGACTAGCGGGAGCTCAGCCTACAATGAGCAGTTCTTC
NA | TRBJ1-1 | NA | TRBV5-1 | CASSLAGAGHTEAFF | TGCGCCAGCAGCTTGGCAGGGGCTGGGCACACTGAAGCTTTCTTT
NA | TRBJ2-3 | NA | TRBV27 | CASSSRSLALVRDTQYF | TGTGCCAGCAGTTCACGATCTCTAGCCCTCGTTCGAGATACGCAGTATTTT